This T cell receptor beta chain is drawn from a study of T cells and Merkel cell carcinoma outcomes. General observations from the study: In Merkel cell carcinoma, repertoire and T-cell density reportedly predicted outcomes.

As regards this clone: Its specificity is not known.

Method: immunoSEQ multiplex PCR; TCRdb's copy keeps in-frame clones and lacks some. The sample shows thousands of clones, around 90% of them seen only once. This CDR3 comprises 16 residues. CDR1 is SGHNT, CDR2 YENEEA, per germline. The junction had 12 bases not matched to a gene; V was cut back by 4 bases and J by 3 bases. Sequenced input: tumor tissue from Merkel cell carcinoma. This rearrangement joins TRBV11-3 to TRBJ2-7; 7 nucleotides agree with TRBD1. The TCR originated in a human donor with Merkel cell carcinoma. CDR3 sequence: CASSSTTGTSLYEQYF. CDR3 coding DNA: TGTGCCAGCAGCTCAACGACAGGGACAAGCCTCTACGAGCAGTACTTC.